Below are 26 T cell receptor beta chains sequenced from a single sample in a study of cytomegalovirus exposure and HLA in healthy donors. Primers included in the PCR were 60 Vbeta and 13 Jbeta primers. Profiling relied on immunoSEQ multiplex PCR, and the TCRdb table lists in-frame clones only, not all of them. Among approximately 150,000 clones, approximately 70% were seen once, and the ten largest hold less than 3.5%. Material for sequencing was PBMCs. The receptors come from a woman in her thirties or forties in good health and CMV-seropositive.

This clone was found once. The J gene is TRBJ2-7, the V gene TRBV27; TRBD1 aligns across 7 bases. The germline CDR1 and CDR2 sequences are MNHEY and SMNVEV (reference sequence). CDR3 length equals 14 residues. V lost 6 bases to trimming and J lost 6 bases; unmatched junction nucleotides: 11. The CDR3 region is CASSAGTEPFEQYF. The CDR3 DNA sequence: TGTGCCAGCAGCGCTGGGACAGAACCCTTCGAGCAGTACTTC.

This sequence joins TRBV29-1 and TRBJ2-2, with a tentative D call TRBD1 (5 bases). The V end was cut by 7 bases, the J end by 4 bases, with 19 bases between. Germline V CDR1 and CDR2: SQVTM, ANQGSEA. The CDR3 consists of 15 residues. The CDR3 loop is CSAAPVAGRTGELFF. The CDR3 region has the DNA TGCAGCGCTGCGCCCGTGGCAGGGCGCACCGGGGAGCTGTTTTTT.

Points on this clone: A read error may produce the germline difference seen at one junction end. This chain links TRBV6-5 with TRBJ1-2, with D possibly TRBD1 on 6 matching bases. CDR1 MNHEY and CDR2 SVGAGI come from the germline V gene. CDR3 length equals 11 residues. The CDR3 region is CASRTGYGYPF. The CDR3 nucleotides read TGTGCCAGCAGGACAGGTTATGGCTACCCCTTC.

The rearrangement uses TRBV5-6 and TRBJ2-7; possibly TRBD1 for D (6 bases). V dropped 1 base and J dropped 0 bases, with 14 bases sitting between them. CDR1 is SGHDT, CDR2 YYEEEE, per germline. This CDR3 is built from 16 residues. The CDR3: CASSLIGQIDSYEQYF. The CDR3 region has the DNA TGTGCCAGCAGCTTGATCGGACAGATCGACTCCTACGAGCAGTACTTC.

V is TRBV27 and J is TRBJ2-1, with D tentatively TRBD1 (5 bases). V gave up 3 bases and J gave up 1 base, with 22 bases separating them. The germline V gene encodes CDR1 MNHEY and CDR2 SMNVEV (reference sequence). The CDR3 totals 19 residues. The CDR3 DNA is TGTGCCAGCAGTTTTCGGACAAGAAGGAGATCCGAATCCTACAATGAGCAGTTCTTC. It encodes CASSFRTRRRSESYNEQFF.

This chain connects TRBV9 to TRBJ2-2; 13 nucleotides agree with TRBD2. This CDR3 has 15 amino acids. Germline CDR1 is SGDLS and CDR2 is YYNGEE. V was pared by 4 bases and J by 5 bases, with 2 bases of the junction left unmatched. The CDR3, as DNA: TGTGCCAGCAGCCCGGGACTAGCGGGAACCGGGGAGCTGTTTTTT. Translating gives CASSPGLAGTGELFF.

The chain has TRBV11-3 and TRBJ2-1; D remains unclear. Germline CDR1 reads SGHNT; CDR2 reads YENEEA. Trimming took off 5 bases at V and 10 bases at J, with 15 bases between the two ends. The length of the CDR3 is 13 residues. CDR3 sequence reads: CASSLSRPNEQFF. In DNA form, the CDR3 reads TGTGCCAGCAGCCTTTCGCGGCCAAACGAGCAGTTCTTC.

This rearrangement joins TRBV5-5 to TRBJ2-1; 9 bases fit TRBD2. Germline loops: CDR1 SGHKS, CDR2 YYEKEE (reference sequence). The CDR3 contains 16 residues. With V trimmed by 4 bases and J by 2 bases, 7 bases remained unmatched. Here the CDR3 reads CASSPGAGGPYNEQFF. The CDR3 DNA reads TGTGCCAGCAGCCCGGGGGCGGGAGGGCCCTACAATGAGCAGTTCTTC.

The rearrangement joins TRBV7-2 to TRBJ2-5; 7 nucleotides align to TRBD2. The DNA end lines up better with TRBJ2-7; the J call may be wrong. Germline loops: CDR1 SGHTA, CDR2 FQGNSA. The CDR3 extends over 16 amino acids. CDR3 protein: CASSLGVGGSSYEQYF. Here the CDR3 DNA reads TGTGCCAGCAGCTTAGGGGTGGGGGGGAGCTCCTACGAGCAGTACTTC.

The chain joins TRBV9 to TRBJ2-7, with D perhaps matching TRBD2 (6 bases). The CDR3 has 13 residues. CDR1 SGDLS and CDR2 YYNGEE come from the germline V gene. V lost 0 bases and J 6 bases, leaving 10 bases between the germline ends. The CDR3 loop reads CASSVVGGPEQYF. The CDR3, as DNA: TGTGCCAGCAGCGTAGTCGGGGGACCCGAGCAGTACTTC. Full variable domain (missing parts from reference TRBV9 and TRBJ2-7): DSGVTQTPKHLITATGQRVTLRCSPRSGDLSVYWYQQSLDQGLQFLIQYYNGEERAKGNILERFSAQQFPDLHSELNLSSLELGDSALYFCASSVVGGPEQYFGPGTRLTVT.

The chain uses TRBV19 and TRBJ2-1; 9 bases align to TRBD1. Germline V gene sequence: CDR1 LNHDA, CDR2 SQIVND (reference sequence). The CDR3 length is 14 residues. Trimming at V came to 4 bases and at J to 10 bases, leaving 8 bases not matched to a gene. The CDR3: CASSRGTGTNEQFF. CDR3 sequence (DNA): TGTGCCAGTAGTAGGGGGACAGGGACCAACGAGCAGTTCTTC.

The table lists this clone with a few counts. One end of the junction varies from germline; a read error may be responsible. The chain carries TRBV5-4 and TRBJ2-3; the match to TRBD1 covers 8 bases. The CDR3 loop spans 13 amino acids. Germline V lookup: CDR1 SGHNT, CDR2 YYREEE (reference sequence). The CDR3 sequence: CASSPTGEDTQYF. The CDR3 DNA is TGCGCCAGCAGCCCGACAGGGGAAGATACGCAGTATTTT. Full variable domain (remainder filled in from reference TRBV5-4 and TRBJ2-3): ETGVTQSPTHLIKTRGQQVTLRCSSQSGHNTVSWYQQALGQGPQFIFQYYREEENGRGNFPPRFSGLQFPNYSSELNVNALELDDSALYLCASSPTGEDTQYFGPGTRLTVL.

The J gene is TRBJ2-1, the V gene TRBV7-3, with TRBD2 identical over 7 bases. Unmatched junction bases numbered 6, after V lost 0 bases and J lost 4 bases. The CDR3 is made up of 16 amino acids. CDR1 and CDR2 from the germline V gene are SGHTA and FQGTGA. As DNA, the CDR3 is TGTGCCAGCAGCTTAACCTCCGGGGGGACTTACAATGAGCAGTTCTTC. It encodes CASSLTSGGTYNEQFF.

The CDR3 nucleotides read TGTGCCAGCAGCGAAAGGGGGAACACTGAAGCTTTCTTT. Encoded protein: CASSERGNTEAFF. This chain uses TRBV9 with TRBJ1-1, with D possibly TRBD1 on 5 matching bases. The germline CDR1 and CDR2 sequences are SGDLS and YYNGEE. CDR3 size: 13 residues. V lost 3 bases and J lost 1, with 7 bases in between.

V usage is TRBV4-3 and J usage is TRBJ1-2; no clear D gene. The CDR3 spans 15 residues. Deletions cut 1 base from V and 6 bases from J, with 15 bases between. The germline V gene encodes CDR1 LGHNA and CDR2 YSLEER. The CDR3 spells CASSQAEGYGNGYTF. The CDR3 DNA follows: TGCGCCAGCAGCCAAGCGGAGGGCTATGGGAATGGCTACACCTTC.

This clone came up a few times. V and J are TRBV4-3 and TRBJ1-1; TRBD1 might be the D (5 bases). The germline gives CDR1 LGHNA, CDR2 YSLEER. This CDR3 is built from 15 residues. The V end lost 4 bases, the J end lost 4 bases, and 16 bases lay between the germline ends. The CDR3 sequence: CASSPRPGGSTEAFF. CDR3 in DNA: TGCGCCAGCAGCCCTCGCCCCGGGGGGTCCACTGAAGCTTTCTTT.

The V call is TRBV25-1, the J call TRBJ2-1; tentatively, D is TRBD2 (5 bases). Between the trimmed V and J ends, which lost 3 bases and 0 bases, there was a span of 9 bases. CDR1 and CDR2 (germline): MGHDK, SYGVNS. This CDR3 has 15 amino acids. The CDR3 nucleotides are TGTGCCAGCAGTGAGCTGGGGAGCTCCTACAATGAGCAGTTCTTC. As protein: CASSELGSSYNEQFF.

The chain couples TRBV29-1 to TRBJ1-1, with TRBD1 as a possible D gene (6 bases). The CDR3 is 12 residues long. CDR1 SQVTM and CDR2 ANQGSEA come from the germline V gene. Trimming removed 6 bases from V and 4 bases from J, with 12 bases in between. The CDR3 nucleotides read TGCAGCGTGAGTAAAGGGGGCACTGAAGCTTTCTTT. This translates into CSVSKGGTEAFF. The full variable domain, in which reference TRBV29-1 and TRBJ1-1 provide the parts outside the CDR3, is SAVISQKPSRDICQRGTSLTIQCQVDSQVTMMFWYRQQPGQSLTLIATANQGSEATYESGFVIDKFPISRPNLTFSTLTVSNMSPEDSSIYLCSVSKGGTEAFFGQGTRLTVV.

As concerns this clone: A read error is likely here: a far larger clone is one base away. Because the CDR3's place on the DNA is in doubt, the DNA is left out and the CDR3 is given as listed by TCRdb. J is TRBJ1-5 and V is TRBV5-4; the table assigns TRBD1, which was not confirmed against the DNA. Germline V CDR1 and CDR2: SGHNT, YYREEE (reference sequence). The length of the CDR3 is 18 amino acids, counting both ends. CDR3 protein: CASSVGQGARYSNQPQNF.

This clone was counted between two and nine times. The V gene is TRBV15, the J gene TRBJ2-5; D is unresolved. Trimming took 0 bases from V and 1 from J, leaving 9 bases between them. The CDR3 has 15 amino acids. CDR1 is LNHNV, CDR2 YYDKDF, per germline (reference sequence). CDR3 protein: CATSRDRSPQETQYF. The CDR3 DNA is TGTGCCACCAGCAGAGATCGGAGCCCCCAAGAGACCCAGTACTTC.

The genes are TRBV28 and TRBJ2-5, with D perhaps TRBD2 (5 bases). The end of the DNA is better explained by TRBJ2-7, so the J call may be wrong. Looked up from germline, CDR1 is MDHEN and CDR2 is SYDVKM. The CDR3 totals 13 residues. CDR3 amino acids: CASTPIRGGEQYF. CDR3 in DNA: TGTGCCAGCACCCCTATAAGAGGAGGCGAGCAGTACTTC.

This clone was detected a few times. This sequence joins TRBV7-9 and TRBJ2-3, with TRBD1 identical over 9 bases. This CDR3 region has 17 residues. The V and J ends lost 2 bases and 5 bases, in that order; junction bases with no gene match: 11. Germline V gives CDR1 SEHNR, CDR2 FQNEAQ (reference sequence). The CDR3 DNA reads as TGTGCCAGCAGCTTACTTTTGGGACAGGGCTTCAAAGATACGCAGTATTTT. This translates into CASSLLLGQGFKDTQYF. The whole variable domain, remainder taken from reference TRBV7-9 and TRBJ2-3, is DTGVSQNPRHKITKRGQNVTFRCDPISEHNRLYWYRQTLGQGPEFLTYFQNEAQLEKSRLLSDRFSAERPKGSFSTLEIQRTEQGDSAMYLCASSLLLGQGFKDTQYFGPGTRLTVL.

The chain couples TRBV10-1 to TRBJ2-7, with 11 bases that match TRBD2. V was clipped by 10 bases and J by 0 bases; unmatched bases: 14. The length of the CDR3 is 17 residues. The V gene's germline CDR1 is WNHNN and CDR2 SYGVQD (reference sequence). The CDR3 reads CATKLAGEETFSYEQYF. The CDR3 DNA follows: TGCGCCACTAAACTAGCGGGAGAGGAAACATTCTCCTACGAGCAGTACTTC.

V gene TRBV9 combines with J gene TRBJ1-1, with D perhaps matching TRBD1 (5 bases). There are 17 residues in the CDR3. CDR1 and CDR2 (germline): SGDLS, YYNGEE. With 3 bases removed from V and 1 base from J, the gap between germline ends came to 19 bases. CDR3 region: CASSDKGFNRANTEAFF. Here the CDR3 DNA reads TGTGCCAGCAGCGACAAGGGGTTTAACCGGGCGAACACTGAAGCTTTCTTT.

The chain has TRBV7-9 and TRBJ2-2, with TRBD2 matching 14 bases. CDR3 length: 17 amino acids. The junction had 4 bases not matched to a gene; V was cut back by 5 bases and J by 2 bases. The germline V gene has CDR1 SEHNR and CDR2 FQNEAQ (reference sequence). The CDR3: CASSAGLAGENTGELFF. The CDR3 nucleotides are TGTGCCAGCAGCGCGGGACTAGCGGGGGAAAACACCGGGGAGCTGTTTTTT.

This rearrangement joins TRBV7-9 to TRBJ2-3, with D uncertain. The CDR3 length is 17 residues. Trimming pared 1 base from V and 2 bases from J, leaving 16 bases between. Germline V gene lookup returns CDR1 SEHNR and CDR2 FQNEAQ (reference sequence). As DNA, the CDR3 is TGTGCCAGCAGCTTAGGTGCAGGCCCTTTACCCACAGATACGCAGTATTTT. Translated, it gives CASSLGAGPLPTDTQYF.